The source of this T cell receptor beta chain is a study of immune heterogeneity within non-small cell lung tumors. Across the study: Of all tumors, 4 turned out to be squamous cell carcinomas, some 10 were non-squamous carcinomas and 1 was not otherwise specified.

At least ten counts were recorded for this clonotype. The germline gives CDR1 LNHDA, CDR2 SQIVND (reference sequence). The CDR3 spans 13 residues. With 1 base removed from V and 8 bases from J, the gap between germline ends came to 9 bases. Template input, which was bulk tumor genomic DNA, totaled 600 ng per sample. Biopsy collection occurred during surgery, with several far-apart biopsies per primary tumor. The cohort was untreated, with newly diagnosed non-small cell lung cancer undergoing curative surgery. Using 32 V and 13 J primers, multiplex PCR amplified TCR beta CDR3. TCRdb reprocessed the multiplex PCR reads with MiXCR, giving one entry per CDR3 protein. Among about 22,000 distinct CDR3 sequences listed, 25% to 30% were seen once.

The sequence came from a man aged 40-50 years with non-small cell lung cancer. The sequencing sample was made of lung tumor tissue. This chain links TRBV19 with TRBJ1-3; D ambiguous. The CDR3 DNA reads TGTGCCAGTAGTATAGTTGTGGCGGACACCATATATTTT. Protein sequence: CASSIVVADTIYF.